This T cell receptor beta chain came from a study of T cells in Graves' hyperthyroidism and ophthalmopathy. The V gene lost 5 bases and the J gene lost 0 bases, with 14 bases spanning the gap. This CDR3 has 16 amino acids. Germline V gene lookup returns CDR1 DFQATT and CDR2 SNEGSKA (reference sequence). This clonotype showed up many times. Antigen: not known. Based on clinical symptoms, serum thyroxine and TRAb, thyroid ultrasound and orbital computed tomography, diagnoses were reached. RNA transcripts provided the source from which TCR beta CDR3 regions were amplified. The HTBI set primed first-round TCR CDR3 RT-PCR. Via MiXCR, TCRdb re-called the multiplex PCR reads, giving one row per CDR3 protein. The table lists 550,000 to 600,000 distinct CDR3 sequences, more than 45% of them singletons. Findings and limits, study-wide: Ophthalmopathy could be told apart from stable hyperthyroidism with a 13 V-J model. Most clonotypes expanded in thyroid above 0.001 were likewise present in blood. Ophthalmopathy was model-predicted a median roughly 6.2 months pre-onset.

The sample comprised peripheral blood or thyroid tissue (not recorded which). The chain uses TRBV20-1 and TRBJ2-6; D is possibly TRBD1 (6 bases). The sequence came from an adult woman with Graves' disease, either hyperthyroidism or ophthalmopathy (not recorded which). The CDR3: CSASNTGTSGANVLTF. The CDR3 nucleotides are TGCAGTGCTTCGAATACAGGGACCTCTGGGGCCAACGTCCTGACTTTC.